These 10 T cell receptor beta chains originate from one sample sequenced in a study of T cells after yellow fever vaccination. TCRdb reprocessed the 5' RACE reads via MiXCR and lists one record per CDR3 protein. The sample yields 500,000 to 650,000 distinct CDR3 sequences, around 17% seen once. The sequenced sample was PBMCs, obtained 5 to 6 days after the first yellow fever vaccination. These receptors came from a man aged 18-30 years who received the YFV17D yellow fever vaccine.

The chain links TRBV5-5 to TRBJ2-4; no definite D call. Germline CDR1 and CDR2: SGHKS and YYEKEE (reference sequence). Trimming took off 0 bases at V and 0 bases at J, with 10 bases between the two ends. CDR3 size: 16 residues. The CDR3 region is CASSLDQVLAKNIQYF. The CDR3 coding sequence is TGTGCCAGCAGCTTGGATCAGGTCCTAGCCAAAAACATTCAGTACTTC. Complete variable domain (other parts from reference TRBV5-5 and TRBJ2-4): DAGVTQSPTHLIKTRGQQVTLRCSPISGHKSVSWYQQVLGQGPQFIFQYYEKEERGRGNFPDRFSARQFPNYSSELNVNALLLGDSALYLCASSLDQVLAKNIQYFGAGTRLSVL.

The rearrangement uses TRBV3-1 and TRBJ2-3; TRBD2 agrees at 7 bases. Germline V CDR1 and CDR2: LGHDT, YNNKEL (reference sequence). V was clipped by 0 bases and J by 3 bases; unmatched bases: 9. This CDR3 comprises 17 residues. CDR3 DNA sequence: TGTGCCAGCAGCCAAGATATAGCTAGCGGCGTTACAGATACGCAGTATTTT. Translated: CASSQDIASGVTDTQYF.

This chain joins TRBV6-5 and TRBJ2-1; possible D gene TRBD1, 6 bases. The CDR3 is 15 amino acids. V gave up 0 bases and J gave up 6 bases, with 12 bases separating them. Germline CDR1 MNHEY, CDR2 SVGAGI. The CDR3 DNA sequence: TGTGCCAGCAGTTACTCCTCCGGGACAATCAATGAGCAGTTCTTC. It translates to CASSYSSGTINEQFF.

Only a few counts were recorded for this clonotype. The genes are TRBV6-1 and TRBJ1-2, with TRBD1 matching 9 bases. Germline V gene data show CDR1 as MNHNS and CDR2 as SASEGT. The length of the CDR3 is 15 residues. V shed 6 bases and J 4 bases; nucleotides not matched to a gene: 9. The CDR3 region has the DNA TGTGCCAGCAGGATACGGGGACAGGGAGGCTATGGCTACACCTTC. As protein: CASRIRGQGGYGYTF.

V and J are TRBV20-1 and TRBJ2-1; TRBD2 agrees at 11 bases. CDR1 is DFQATT, CDR2 SNEGSKA, per germline (reference sequence). This CDR3 contains 16 residues. The V and J ends lost 6 bases and 6 bases, in that order; junction bases with no gene match: 13. CDR3 residues: CSARKPGLAAINEQFF. As DNA, the CDR3 is TGCAGTGCCCGTAAGCCGGGACTAGCGGCGATCAATGAGCAGTTCTTC.

This clonotype is judged medium-sized (0.01 to 0.1%). V usage is TRBV12-3 or TRBV12-4 and J usage is TRBJ2-1; the match to TRBD2 covers 9 bases. J was trimmed by 4 bases and V by 3 bases; bases with no gene match: 7. This CDR3 comprises 16 residues. The CDR3 nucleotides are TGTGCCAGCAGTTTCCTCGCGGGGGGGCCTTACAATGAGCAGTTCTTC. This encodes CASSFLAGGPYNEQFF.

J is TRBJ2-5 and V is TRBV19; D gene ambiguous. Trimming pared 1 base from V and 5 bases from J, leaving 17 bases between. The CDR3 contains 16 residues. Looked up from germline, CDR1 is LNHDA and CDR2 is SQIVND (reference sequence). The CDR3 spells CASSIGSVGGQETQYF. Here the CDR3 DNA reads TGTGCCAGTAGTATAGGTTCGGTAGGCGGCCAGGAGACCCAGTACTTC.

V gene TRBV19 combines with J gene TRBJ1-1, with D possibly being TRBD1 (5 bases). V gave up 4 bases and J gave up 3 bases, with 15 bases separating them. The CDR3 is 15 residues long. Germline lookup yields CDR1 LNHDA and CDR2 SQIVND (reference sequence). The CDR3 protein is CASSRDPRGDTEAFF. The DNA for the CDR3 is TGTGCCAGTAGTAGGGACCCCCGAGGGGACACTGAAGCTTTCTTT.

This clonotype was observed a handful of times. The V call is TRBV7-2, the J call TRBJ2-5, with 10 bases identical to TRBD2. The CDR3 covers 16 residues. J lost 5 bases, V lost 0 bases, and 6 bases had no gene match. Germline assignment: CDR1 SGHTA and CDR2 FQGNSA. The CDR3 sequence is CASSLASSGGGETQYF. The CDR3 DNA sequence: TGTGCCAGCAGCTTAGCTTCTAGCGGGGGAGGTGAGACCCAGTACTTC.

The gene calls are TRBV12-3 or TRBV12-4 and TRBJ2-7; 7 bases agree with TRBD2. The length of the CDR3 is 15 residues. V lost 3 bases, J lost 1 base, and 6 bases stayed unmatched. CDR3 amino acids: CASSFGLAVSYEQYF. The CDR3, as DNA: TGTGCCAGCAGTTTTGGGCTAGCGGTTTCCTACGAGCAGTACTTC.